This T cell receptor (beta chain) comes out of a study of cytomegalovirus exposure and HLA in healthy donors. Whole-study context: T cells numbering around 180 million yielded 117 million unique TCR beta sequences in an earlier analysis. General observations from the study: Reports indicate that TCR beta sequences accurately predicted the HLA-A and HLA-B alleles of most subjects.

Germline values: CDR1 MNHEY, CDR2 SMNVEV (reference sequence). CDR3 length equals 13 residues. V lost 6 bases, J lost 5 bases, and 5 bases stayed unmatched. Use of 60 Vbeta and 13 Jbeta primers characterized the PCR. Data came from immunoSEQ multiplex PCR; TCRdb stores just in-frame clones and leaves some out. In the table there are about 190,000 clones, 77% of which are singletons. Concerning this clone itself: Its specificity is not known.

The receptor's source is a woman under 40 in good health and CMV-seropositive. The chain has TRBV27 and TRBJ1-1, with 8 bases identical to TRBD1. The sample consisted of PBMCs. The DNA for the CDR3 is TGTGCCAGCAGGACCCAGGGGGCAACTGAAGCTTTCTTT. Its protein product is CASRTQGATEAFF.